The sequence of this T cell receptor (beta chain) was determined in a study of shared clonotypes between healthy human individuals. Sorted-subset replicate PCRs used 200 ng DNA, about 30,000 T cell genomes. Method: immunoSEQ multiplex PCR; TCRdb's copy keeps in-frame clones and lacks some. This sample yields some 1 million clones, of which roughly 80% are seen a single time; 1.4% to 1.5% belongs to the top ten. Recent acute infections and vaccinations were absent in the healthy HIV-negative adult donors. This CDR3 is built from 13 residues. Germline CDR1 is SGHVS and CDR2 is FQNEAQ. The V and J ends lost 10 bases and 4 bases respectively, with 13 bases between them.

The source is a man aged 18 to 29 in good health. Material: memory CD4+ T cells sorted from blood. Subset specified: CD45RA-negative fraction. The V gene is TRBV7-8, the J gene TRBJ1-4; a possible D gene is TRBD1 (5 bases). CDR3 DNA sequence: TGTGCCACCTTGGGGGGGTATAATGAAAAACTGTTTTTT. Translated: CATLGGYNEKLFF.